This TCR beta chain is from a study of shared clonotypes between healthy human individuals. Points from the study as a whole: Between four donors, naive CD4 clonotypes were shared at a level of around 5.2%.

Original processing notes: ImmunoSEQ output lacked quality scores and full-length reads, limiting matched filtering. Libraries were prepared by immunoSEQ multiplex PCR; TCRdb keeps only in-frame clonotypes and omits some of them. D and trimming come from the DNA, and the V and J calls and clone size come from that table. The table lists some 2,400,000 clones, approximately 94% of them singletons. Within Nashville, Tennessee resided all donors, each a Caucasian adult. A split of CD4+ cells into CD45RA+ naive and CD45RA-negative memory subsets was performed. The V end lost 6 bases, the J end lost 6 bases, and 20 bases lay between the germline ends. From germline, CDR1 is SGHVS and CDR2 FQNEAQ. The CDR3 loop spans 16 amino acids. With respect to this clone: No antigen is known for it.

The J gene is TRBJ2-2, the V gene TRBV7-8; weak D call: TRBD2 (5 bases). This receptor was identified in a man younger than 30 in good health. Sample: naive CD4+ T cells sorted from blood. Stated subset: CD45RA+ positively selected. The CDR3 sequence: CASSPLTMARAGELFF. The CDR3 DNA is TGTGCCAGCAGTCCCCTAACTATGGCGCGGGCCGGGGAGCTGTTTTTT. The complete variable domain, with remaining parts taken from reference TRBV7-8 and TRBJ2-2, reads GAGVSQSPRYKVAKRGQDVALRCDPISGHVSLFWYQQALGQGPEFLTYFQNEAQLDKSGLPSDRFFAERPEGSVSTLKIQRTQQEDSAVYLCASSPLTMARAGELFFGEGSRLTVL.